This TCR beta chain was sequenced for a study of shared clonotypes between healthy human individuals. Points from the study as a whole: Only blood was sampled; tissue repertoires likely differ. Non-shared clonotypes displayed generation probabilities falling below those of clonotypes present in all four donors.

The CDR3 is made up of 13 amino acids. Trimming removed 0 bases at V and 3 bases at J, with 6 bases between. From germline, CDR1 is MNHNS and CDR2 SASEGT. Sequenced by immunoSEQ multiplex PCR; TCRdb stores in-frame clones only, minus some. This sample has some 1,600,000 clones, with 95% to 99% found just once. A word on this clone: The antigen remains undetermined.

Sequencing was performed on naive CD4+ T cells sorted from blood. The subset was: CD45RA+ positively selected. This chain connects TRBV6-1 to TRBJ2-7; D unclear. This TCR was sampled from a man aged 25-45 years in good health. The CDR3 nucleotides are TGTGCCAGCAGTGAAGCAGGCTACTACGAGCAGTACTTC. This codes for CASSEAGYYEQYF.